The TCR beta chain described here comes from a study of T cell responses to AZD1222 COVID-19 vaccine. Study-level information: Second-dose intervals of approximately 4 or approximately 12 weeks were pooled. General study results and limits: At study baseline, merely a handful of AZD1222 recipients were seropositive. Mapped onto spike, vaccine-associated CD4 TCRs spanned it and were dominant at 160-218 and 743-854. None of the repertoires were sampled until the peak T cell response had passed.

TCRdb keeps only in-frame clones here, not all; method: immunoSEQ multiplex PCR. The sample lists around 92,000 clones, roughly nine tenths occurring once. Concerning this clone itself: The antigen is unknown.

Germline loops: CDR1 SGHRS, CDR2 YFSETQ. The CDR3 covers 15 residues. After removal of 4 bases from V and 8 bases from J, the junction contained 12 bases not matched to a gene. The origin of this receptor is an adult in good health. J is TRBJ1-2 and V is TRBV5-1, with TRBD1 identical over 9 bases. The input for sequencing was peripheral blood, taken on day 0 of AZD1222 vaccination. The CDR3 DNA reads as TGCGCCAGCAGCCCGGCGACGACAGGGGGTGGAGGCTACACCTTC. This codes for CASSPATTGGGGYTF.